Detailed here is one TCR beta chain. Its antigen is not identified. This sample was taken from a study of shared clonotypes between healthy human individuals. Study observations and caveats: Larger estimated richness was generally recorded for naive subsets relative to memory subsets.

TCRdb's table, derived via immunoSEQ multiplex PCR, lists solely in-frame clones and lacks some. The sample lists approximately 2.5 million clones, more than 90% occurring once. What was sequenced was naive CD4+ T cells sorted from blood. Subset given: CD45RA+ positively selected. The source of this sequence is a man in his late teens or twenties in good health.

The CDR3 region has the DNA TGTGCCAGCAGTAGGCTGGGAGGCTCCTACGAGCAGTACTTC. This gives the protein CASSRLGGSYEQYF. The V call is TRBV5-6, the J call TRBJ2-7; a weak D match, TRBD2 (6 bases). V gave up 5 bases and J gave up 0 bases, with 12 bases separating them. This CDR3 is built from 14 residues. CDR1 is SGHDT and CDR2 is YYEEEE in the germline V gene.